These 16 T cell receptor beta chains were sequenced from one sample in a study of beta chain features in type 1 diabetes. Expressed TCRB transcripts were sequenced, since all the RNA that had been isolated was reverse transcribed. The repertoire was sequenced with immunoSEQ multiplex PCR; TCRdb's copy has only in-frame clones and lacks some. Of hundreds of thousands of clones listed, around a sixth are singletons. Sequencing was done on a sample of naive CD4+ T cells from blood. The source is a man aged 18 to 35 in good health.

This clone was detected only a few times. The gene calls are TRBV27 and TRBJ1-5; weak D call: TRBD1 (5 bases). Trimming took 1 base from V and 2 from J, leaving 12 bases between them. Germline lookup yields CDR1 MNHEY and CDR2 SMNVEV (reference sequence). This CDR3 contains 16 residues. CDR3 sequence: CASSLWGGDGNQPQHF. Here the CDR3 DNA reads TGTGCCAGCAGTTTATGGGGAGGGGATGGCAATCAGCCCCAGCATTTT.

This clone was detected a few times. CDR3 in DNA: TGTGCCAGTAGTCTCGGGACAGGAGGGCTGGCTCGCTACACCTTC. The encoded protein is CASSLGTGGLARYTF. This chain connects TRBV19 to TRBJ1-2, with TRBD1 matching over 8 bases. Trimming removed 5 bases from V and 9 bases from J; junction bases left unmatched: 14. The CDR3 is made up of 15 amino acids. Per the germline V gene, CDR1 is LNHDA and CDR2 is SQIVND (reference sequence).

The chain couples TRBV2 to TRBJ1-1, with unresolved D. Germline V CDR1 and CDR2: SNHLY, FYNNEI. V lost 7 bases and J lost 3, with 12 bases in between. The CDR3 is made up of 13 amino acids. For the CDR3, the DNA is TGTGCCAGCAATCATGGCAGAGACACTGAAGCTTTCTTT. It codes for CASNHGRDTEAFF. The full variable domain, rest sourced from reference TRBV2 and TRBJ1-1, is EPEVTQTPSHQVTQMGQEVILRCVPISNHLYFYWYRQILGQKVEFLVSFYNNEISEKSEIFDDQFSVERPDGSNFTLKIRSTKLEDSAMYFCASNHGRDTEAFFGQGTRLTVV.

This clone was recorded a few times. V and J are TRBV6-6 and TRBJ2-7, with 8 bases identical to TRBD2. In germline, CDR1 is MNHNY, CDR2 SVGAGI (reference sequence). The CDR3 length is 15 residues. The ends lost 7 bases at V and 0 bases at J; junction bases unmatched: 8. The DNA of the CDR3 is TGTGCCAGCACCCTTTCGGGACTAGGCTCCTACGAGCAGTACTTC. This sequence encodes CASTLSGLGSYEQYF.

The genes are TRBV11-2 and TRBJ2-1; tentative D call: TRBD2 (5 bases). With 0 bases removed from V and 4 bases from J, the gap between germline ends came to 10 bases. This CDR3 region has 15 residues. The germline CDR1 and CDR2 sequences are SGHAT and FQNNGV. The CDR3 here is CASSLEQRRYNEQFF. The CDR3 DNA reads as TGTGCCAGCAGCTTAGAACAGCGGAGGTACAATGAGCAGTTCTTC.

V and J are TRBV28 and TRBJ2-3; 7 bases fit TRBD1. The CDR3 sequence is 14 residues long. Germline values: CDR1 MDHEN, CDR2 SYDVKM. Trimming took 8 bases from V and 1 from J; bases not matched to a gene: 6. The CDR3 DNA is TGTGCCAGCGGGTCAGACAGGGGCACAGATACGCAGTATTTT. Residues: CASGSDRGTDTQYF.

CDR3 amino acids: CASSRGESTDTQYF. CDR3 nucleotides: TGCGCCAGCAGCAGGGGGGAAAGCACAGATACGCAGTATTTT. The chain is built from TRBV5-1 and TRBJ2-3; D tentatively fits TRBD1 or TRBD2 (6 bases each). V was trimmed by 4 bases and J by 0 bases, leaving 9 bases between them. Looked up from germline, CDR1 is SGHRS and CDR2 is YFSETQ. The CDR3 runs to 14 residues.

The genes are TRBV4-1 and TRBJ2-5; possible D gene TRBD1, 6 bases. V was cut by 1 base and J by 9 bases, with 15 bases left in between. Germline V gene lookup returns CDR1 MGHRA and CDR2 YSYEKL. CDR3 length: 14 residues. The CDR3 here is CASSQVGGLAAQYF. The CDR3 DNA sequence: TGCGCCAGCAGCCAAGTTGGGGGCCTGGCGGCCCAGTACTTC.

This clone has more than one count but fewer than ten. The CDR3 sequence: CASSLPQGKYPEKLFF. The CDR3 region has the DNA TGTGCCAGCAGTTTACCACAGGGGAAATATCCAGAAAAACTGTTTTTT. The rearrangement uses TRBV28 and TRBJ1-4; 7 nucleotides agree with TRBD1. The CDR3 sequence is 16 residues long. Germline CDR1 MDHEN, CDR2 SYDVKM. V shed 2 bases and J 8 bases; nucleotides not matched to a gene: 11.

The chain combines TRBV5-1 with TRBJ1-2, with 8 bases lining up with TRBD1. Germline trimming cut 4 bases from V and 3 bases from J; bases unmatched to any gene: 8. Germline V lookup: CDR1 SGHRS, CDR2 YFSETQ. CDR3 size: 15 residues. The CDR3 bases are TGCGCCAGCAGCCGCTACAGGGGGTCAGACTATGGCTACACCTTC. Protein product: CASSRYRGSDYGYTF. Drawing the rest from reference TRBV5-1 and TRBJ1-2, the complete variable domain is KAGVTQTPRYLIKTRGQQVTLSCSPISGHRSVSWYQQTPGQGLQFLFEYFSETQRNKGNFPGRFSGRQFSNSRSEMNVSTLELGDSALYLCASSRYRGSDYGYTFGSGTRLTVV.

V gene TRBV28 combines with J gene TRBJ1-2; 9 bases are a match to TRBD1. The V gene end was trimmed by 8 bases and the J gene end by 5 bases; junction bases not matched to a gene: 15. There are 16 residues in the CDR3. In germline, CDR1 is MDHEN, CDR2 SYDVKM. The CDR3 DNA sequence: TGTGCCAGCGGATCCTTAACCGGGACAGGGCGTTATGGCTACACCTTC. This translates into CASGSLTGTGRYGYTF.

This clone came up a few times. The chain is built from TRBV30 and TRBJ1-3; the match to TRBD1 covers 8 bases. The CDR3 extends over 20 amino acids. The V gene end was trimmed by 4 bases and the J gene end by 0 bases; junction bases not matched to a gene: 20. Germline-derived CDR1 and CDR2 are GTSNPN and SVGIG (reference sequence). Written as DNA, the CDR3 is TGTGCCTGGAACCAAATCGACAGGGGAGGCGGACAGGACTCTGGAAACACCATATATTTT. As protein: CAWNQIDRGGGQDSGNTIYF.

This clone has only a few counts. The gene calls are TRBV4-3 and TRBJ2-6; tentative D call: TRBD2 (5 bases). The CDR3 is made up of 19 amino acids. The V end was cut by 2 bases, the J end by 0 bases, with 17 bases between. Germline V gives CDR1 LGHNA, CDR2 YSLEER. Here the CDR3 reads CASSQNWKTSSSGANVLTF. CDR3 nucleotide sequence: TGCGCCAGCAGCCAAAATTGGAAAACTAGTAGCTCTGGGGCCAACGTCCTGACTTTC.

The V gene is TRBV27, the J gene TRBJ2-7, with 11 bases that match TRBD2. Germline-derived CDR1 and CDR2 are MNHEY and SMNVEV (reference sequence). With 5 bases clipped from V and 4 bases from J, the junction kept 7 bases outside the gene matches. The CDR3 consists of 15 residues. The CDR3 bases are TGTGCCAGCAGTACAAGACTAGCGGGGCGGTACGAGCAGTACTTC. Translation: CASSTRLAGRYEQYF.

The gene calls are TRBV15 and TRBJ1-1; TRBD1 matches 8 bases. V gave up 5 bases and J gave up 2 bases; unmatched junction bases: 7. Germline V CDR1 and CDR2: LNHNV, YYDKDF (reference sequence). This CDR3 comprises 15 residues. CDR3 nucleotides: TGTGCCACCAGCGGGCGACAGGGGCCAAACACTGAAGCTTTCTTT. It codes for CATSGRQGPNTEAFF. The entire variable domain, with the rest obtained from reference TRBV15 and TRBJ1-1, is as follows: DAMVIQNPRYQVTQFGKPVTLSCSQTLNHNVMYWYQQKSSQAPKLLFHYYDKDFNNEADTPDNFQSRRPNTSFCFLDIRSPGLGDTAMYLCATSGRQGPNTEAFFGQGTRLTVV.

The chain joins TRBV12-1 to TRBJ2-7; the D call of TRBD1 is as the table states it, not checked on the DNA. TRBV12-1 is a pseudogene segment. This CDR3 has 19 amino acids. CDR3 amino acids: CASSFRPTGTPAGPILMYF. CDR3 DNA: TGTGCCAGCAGCTTTCGTCCGACAGGGACCCCCGCTGGCCCAATCTTAATGTACTTC.